Shown below are 16 T cell receptor beta chains from a single sample sequenced in a study of graft-versus-host responses after intestinal transplantation. Their antigens remain unidentified. Using immunoSEQ multiplex PCR, the repertoire was profiled, and TCRdb retains in-frame clones only, with some absent. The data hold around 100,000 clones, with about 92% observed a single time. The sequences come from unstimulated CD8+ T cells sorted from spleen or lymph node cells, collected before transplant. The receptor set was obtained from a human donor who was the organ donor for an intestinal transplant.

V is TRBV7-9 and J is TRBJ1-1; D remains ambiguous. The CDR3 has 12 residues. V was clipped by 5 bases and J by 10 bases, with 14 bases between them. In germline, CDR1 is SEHNR, CDR2 FQNEAQ (reference sequence). The CDR3 DNA reads TGTGCCAGCAGCCCGTACAGTGCCGGAGCTTTCTTT. It yields the protein CASSPYSAGAFF.

This clone was seen only a few times. This chain connects TRBV10-3 to TRBJ1-3; D gene ambiguous. Per the germline V gene, CDR1 is ENHRY and CDR2 is SYGVKD. The CDR3 loop spans 16 amino acids. V gave up 4 bases and J gave up 0 bases, with 13 bases separating them. The CDR3 sequence is CAISAKTGSSGNTIYF. CDR3 bases: TGTGCCATCAGTGCTAAAACCGGGAGCTCTGGAAACACCATATATTTT.

The chain has TRBV10-1 and TRBJ2-2; TRBD2 matches 14 bases. The V and J ends lost 6 bases and 6 bases, in that order; junction bases with no gene match: 9. CDR3 size: 17 residues. The germline V gene has CDR1 WNHNN and CDR2 SYGVQD (reference sequence). The CDR3 DNA follows: TGCGCCAGCAGCGGAGCGACTAGCGGGAGGGTTGCCGGGGAGCTGTTTTTT. Its protein product is CASSGATSGRVAGELFF.

CDR3 sequence: CASSLAAGESEQFF. The CDR3 DNA sequence: TGTGCCAGCAGCTTAGCTGCGGGAGAGTCTGAGCAGTTCTTC. The rearrangement uses TRBV11-2 and TRBJ2-1; TRBD2 matches 7 bases. Looked up from germline, CDR1 is SGHAT and CDR2 is FQNNGV. The junction had 6 bases not matched to a gene; V was cut back by 1 base and J by 9 bases. CDR3 length: 14 amino acids.

A single count supports this clone. The chain has TRBV5-5 and TRBJ2-2; no clear D gene. Trimming removed 2 bases from V and 6 bases from J, with 5 bases in between. Germline CDR1 and CDR2: SGHKS and YYEKEE (reference sequence). The CDR3 is 12 amino acids. The CDR3 spells CASSFPPGELFF. The DNA of the CDR3 is TGTGCCAGCAGCTTTCCTCCCGGGGAGCTGTTTTTT.

This clone was found once. The chain recombines TRBV7-8 with TRBJ1-1, with D uncertain. Trimming cost V 1 base and J 1 base, with 7 bases left between them. The CDR3 is 14 amino acids. Germline loops: CDR1 SGHVS, CDR2 FQNEAQ. CDR3 in amino acids: CASSLGPGNTEAFF. The CDR3 coding sequence is TGTGCCAGCAGCTTAGGACCGGGGAACACTGAAGCTTTCTTT.

The J gene is TRBJ2-7, the V gene TRBV9; the D is unclear. V shed 4 bases and J shed 7 bases, with 18 bases lying between them. Germline-derived CDR1 and CDR2 are SGDLS and YYNGEE. The CDR3 extends over 14 amino acids. Written as DNA, the CDR3 is TGTGCCAGCAGCCCGACTGGCCTCGGTGGAGAGCAGTACTTC. Encoded protein: CASSPTGLGGEQYF.

Worth noting for this clone: Other DNA sequences within the sample encode an identical CDR3. This rearrangement joins TRBV10-3 to TRBJ1-4; D uncertain. This CDR3 has 13 amino acids. V was cut by 2 bases and J by 1 base, with 2 bases left in between. Germline V CDR1 and CDR2: ENHRY, SYGVKD. The CDR3 DNA follows: TGTGCCATCAGTGAGGGAACTAATGAAAAACTGTTTTTT. Protein sequence: CAISEGTNEKLFF.

The chain couples TRBV13 to TRBJ2-3, with D maybe TRBD1 (6 bases). CDR3 length equals 13 residues. Per the germline V gene, CDR1 is PRHDT and CDR2 is FYEKMQ (reference sequence). The ends were cut back, 10 bases at V and 2 bases at J, with 13 bases in the middle. The CDR3 reads CATSGTITDTQYF. CDR3 DNA: TGTGCCACCTCCGGGACAATCACAGATACGCAGTATTTT. Full variable domain (missing parts from reference TRBV13 and TRBJ2-3): AAGVIQSPRHLIKEKRETATLKCYPIPRHDTVYWYQQGPGQDPQFLISFYEKMQSDKGSIPDRFSAQQFSDYHSELNMSSLELGDSALYFCATSGTITDTQYFGPGTRLTVL.

This sequence joins TRBV2 and TRBJ2-2; 7 nucleotides match TRBD1. CDR3 length: 13 residues. CDR1 is SNHLY and CDR2 is FYNNEI in the germline V gene. J was trimmed by 1 base and V by 9 bases; bases with no gene match: 2. CDR3 loop: CARGDRNTGELFF. The CDR3 DNA reads as TGTGCCAGAGGGGACAGGAACACCGGGGAGCTGTTTTTT.

Concerning this clone: At one end the junction does not follow the germline gene, possibly because of a read error. The V and J genes are TRBV6-1 and TRBJ2-7; 8 bases agree with TRBD2. This CDR3 is built from 11 residues. The germline V gene encodes CDR1 MNHNS and CDR2 SASEGT. The CDR3 coding sequence is TGTGCCAGCAGTTACAAGGGGCGGGAGGTCTTC. Residues: CASSYKGREVF.

The CDR3 loop reads CASSPDLTDTQYF. CDR3 in DNA: TGTGCCAGCAGCCCCGACCTCACAGATACGCAGTATTTT. The chain uses TRBV7-2 and TRBJ2-3; no reliable D call. CDR3 size: 13 residues. CDR1 is SGHTA, CDR2 FQGNSA, per germline. The V gene lost 5 bases and the J gene lost 2 bases, with 8 bases spanning the gap.

In this sample, this clone turned up a few times. This chain links TRBV19 with TRBJ2-7; possible D gene TRBD2, 6 bases. The CDR3 is 13 residues long. Germline V CDR1 and CDR2: LNHDA, SQIVND (reference sequence). The V and J ends lost 5 bases and 5 bases respectively, with 13 bases between them. The CDR3 bases are TGTGCCAGTAGTGCCCAGAGGAGGGACGAGCAGTACTTC. It encodes CASSAQRRDEQYF.

V is TRBV28 and J is TRBJ2-5; 12 bases fit TRBD1. CDR3 length: 15 amino acids. Germline CDR1 and CDR2: MDHEN and SYDVKM. V gave up 3 bases and J gave up 6 bases; unmatched junction bases: 5. The CDR3 bases are TGTGCCAGCAGTTTCCGGGACAGGGGGCGCAAGACCCAGTACTTC. Translating gives CASSFRDRGRKTQYF.

The V gene is TRBV9, the J gene TRBJ1-2; maybe TRBD1 (6 bases). CDR3 length: 15 residues. V was clipped by 3 bases and J by 4 bases, with 16 bases between them. CDR1 is SGDLS and CDR2 is YYNGEE in the germline V gene. The CDR3 loop reads CASSGTAIGPYGYTF. The CDR3 bases are TGTGCCAGCAGCGGGACAGCCATCGGCCCCTATGGCTACACCTTC.

The count of this clone is one. The gene calls are TRBV5-1 and TRBJ1-1, with D tentatively TRBD1 (6 bases). This CDR3 contains 14 residues. In germline, CDR1 is SGHRS, CDR2 YFSETQ. Trimming stripped 0 bases from V and 1 base from J, with 7 bases between. The CDR3 region has the DNA TGCGCCAGCAGCTTGGGGACAGCGAACACTGAAGCTTTCTTT. Translated, it gives CASSLGTANTEAFF.